This TCR beta chain was recovered during a study of blood T cells in healthy people across ages (dated by TCRdb to 2014 to 2015). About the full investigation: In model experiments, template switching captured roughly one uniquely barcoded TCR beta cDNA molecule for every two T cells. For two donors (one aged 18 to 30 and one aged 80 or older), the study analyzed two additional independent replicas of 1 million unique cDNA reads from the same blood draw. Using deep sequencing normalized with unique cDNA molecular identifiers, the study measured how TCR beta repertoire diversity changes with age. Four age groups were formed from the donors: young (average approximately 15 years), middle-aged (roughly 38), aged (approximately 60) and long-lived (around 82). To avoid experimental bias, donors of different ages were randomly spread across the sequencing lanes. Study-wide findings and limitations: Donor CMV infection status was unknown, potentially confounding age-related changes in expanded clonotypes. Observed TCR beta diversity per million T cells fell roughly linearly with age, and a significant reduction was already apparent by age approximately 41. Bulk unsorted PBMC profiling prevented conclusive comparison of naive and antigen-experienced compartments. The percentage of naive T cells measured by flow cytometry correlated strongly with observed TCR beta diversity. Compared with the aged group, more naive CD4+ T cells, fewer expanded clones and increased TCR diversity were shown by the long-lived group, suggesting age selection. Estimates of total diversity based on one million sequenced T cells were considered lower bounds and underestimates.

The donors were roughly 40 Caucasian individuals from Russia, aged roughly 6 to 100 years, who were systemically healthy. Around 10 milliliters of peripheral blood were drawn from each donor into EDTA-treated Vacutainer tubes. PBMCs were isolated by Ficoll-Paque density-gradient centrifugation, with at least 7 million obtained per sample. Trizol reagent was used to extract total RNA from the PBMCs, yielding at least 5.5 micrograms per sample. For every donor, flow cytometry on a PBMC aliquot measured the percentage of naive CD45RAhigh/CD27high T cells. At least ten counts were recorded for this clonotype. This receptor's antigen is unknown. An end of the junction does not agree with germline; a read error may underlie this. The library was generated by 5' RACE. Reads for this sample came from an Illumina HiSeq 2500. A second PCR of about 6 to 12 cycles was performed with a sample-barcoded 5' primer and a J-beta primer mix. A template-switch 5' adaptor carrying 12 random nucleotides introduced a unique molecular identifier onto each TCR beta cDNA molecule. Each sample yielded at least 3 million CDR3-containing paired-end reads. First-strand cDNA synthesis was performed from all RNA using the Mint cDNA synthesis kit, with priming by a TRBC-specific oligonucleotide. Following uracil-DNA glycosylase treatment, all cDNA underwent a first 18-cycle PCR with the universal primers M1SS and BC2_uni_R. The published analysis was carried out like this. For normalization, 1 million high-quality reads were randomly selected from each sample, with every read carrying a distinct molecular identifier. Reads sharing molecular identifiers were discarded rather than binned into consensus sequences. MiTCR, with a Q25 quality threshold and the strictest error-elimination algorithm, was used for CDR3 identification, clonotype clustering and error correction. Lower-bound total TCR beta diversity was estimated with a nonparametric unseen species model using Euler transformation. TCRdb reran the public reads through fastp at Q25 and MiXCR, keeping productive beta chains. When rows share a CDR3 protein, they turn into one entry using the most common DNA and genes. TCRdb assigned the V and J calls; the authors' analysis was not used. The sample data list roughly 570,000 distinct CDR3 sequences, and roughly a quarter of these were observed just once. Around 18% of the sample lies in the top ten.

The cysteine opens and the phenylalanine closes a CDR3 of 14 amino acids. Only the CDR3 portion is preserved as DNA: 42 bases, with reading frame beginning at the first base. The CDR1 and CDR2 encoded by the germline V gene are SGHRS and YFSETQ. Sequencing input: blood. The rearranged segments are TRBV5-1 and TRBJ2-5; a stretch of 8 junction bases matches TRBD2. The TCR originated in a woman in her seventies in good health. The DNA sequence follows: TGCGCCAGCAACTTGGGGGGGACTAGAGAGACCCAGTACTTC. Its product reads: CASNLGGTRETQYF.